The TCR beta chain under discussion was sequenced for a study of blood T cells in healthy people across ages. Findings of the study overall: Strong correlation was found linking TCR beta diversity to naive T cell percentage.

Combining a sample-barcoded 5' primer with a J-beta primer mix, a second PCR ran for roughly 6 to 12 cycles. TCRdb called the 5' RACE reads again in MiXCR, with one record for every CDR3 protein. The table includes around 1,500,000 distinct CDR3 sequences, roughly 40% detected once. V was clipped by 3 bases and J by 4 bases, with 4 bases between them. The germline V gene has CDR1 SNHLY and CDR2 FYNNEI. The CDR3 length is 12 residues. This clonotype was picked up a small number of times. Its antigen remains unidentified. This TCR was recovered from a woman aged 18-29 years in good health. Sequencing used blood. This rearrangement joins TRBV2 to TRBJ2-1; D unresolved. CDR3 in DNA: TGTGCCAGCAGTGAGTTTTACAATGAGCAGTTCTTC. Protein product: CASSEFYNEQFF.